The 4 T cell receptor beta chains listed next were all sequenced from one sample in a study of cytomegalovirus exposure and HLA in healthy donors (dated by TCRdb to between 2016 and 2019). Library construction relied on the immunoSEQ multiplex PCR assay. For the multiplex PCR, a mixture combining 60 forward primers for TCR Vbeta segments and 13 reverse primers for TCR Jbeta segments was used. In TCRdb, the immuneACCESS table is reduced to in-frame sequences with V and J assigned. These tables do not hold every clone; where another copy was compared, an unresolved V gene accounts for under half, and the others remain unexplained. The sample profile shows 150,000 to 200,000 clones; 80% of them were found once. Around an eighth of the sample comes from the top ten. Sequencing input: PBMCs. The receptors come from a woman aged 40 to 50 in good health and CMV-seronegative.

In its sample, this clone was seen once. V and J are TRBV27 and TRBJ1-2; a weak D match, TRBD1 (6 bases). This CDR3 has 15 residues. Looked up from germline, CDR1 is MNHEY and CDR2 is SMNVEV (reference sequence). Trimming left V 2 bases short and J 8 bases short, with 18 bases between. CDR3 loop: CASSLKVGGGWGYTF. CDR3 in DNA: TGTGCCAGCAGTTTAAAGGTTGGCGGGGGCTGGGGCTACACCTTC.

J is TRBJ2-3 and V is TRBV9, with 8 positions matching TRBD1. The CDR3 sequence is 16 residues long. V was pared by 3 bases and J by 1 base, with 7 bases of the junction left unmatched. Germline loops: CDR1 SGDLS, CDR2 YYNGEE. CDR3 nucleotides: TGTGCCAGCAGCGCCAACCCGACAGGGGGCACAGATACGCAGTATTTT. It yields the protein CASSANPTGGTDTQYF.

This clone has a single count. The rearrangement links TRBV7-6 to TRBJ1-1; D uncertain. V was cut by 5 bases and J by 10 bases, with 17 bases left in between. This CDR3 has 13 residues. Germline V lookup: CDR1 SGHVS, CDR2 FNYEAQ. The CDR3 DNA follows: TGTGCCAGCAGCCAGAACAGAGGGATGTCAGCTTTCTTT. Translating gives CASSQNRGMSAFF.

The rearrangement uses TRBV28 and TRBJ1-2, with D unclear. Trimming removed 7 bases at V and 8 bases at J, with 20 bases between. The germline gives CDR1 MDHEN, CDR2 SYDVKM. CDR3 size: 14 residues. CDR3 DNA sequence: TGTGCCAGCACCTCTTGGGGAGAATCCTCAGGCTACACCTTC. Its protein is CASTSWGESSGYTF.